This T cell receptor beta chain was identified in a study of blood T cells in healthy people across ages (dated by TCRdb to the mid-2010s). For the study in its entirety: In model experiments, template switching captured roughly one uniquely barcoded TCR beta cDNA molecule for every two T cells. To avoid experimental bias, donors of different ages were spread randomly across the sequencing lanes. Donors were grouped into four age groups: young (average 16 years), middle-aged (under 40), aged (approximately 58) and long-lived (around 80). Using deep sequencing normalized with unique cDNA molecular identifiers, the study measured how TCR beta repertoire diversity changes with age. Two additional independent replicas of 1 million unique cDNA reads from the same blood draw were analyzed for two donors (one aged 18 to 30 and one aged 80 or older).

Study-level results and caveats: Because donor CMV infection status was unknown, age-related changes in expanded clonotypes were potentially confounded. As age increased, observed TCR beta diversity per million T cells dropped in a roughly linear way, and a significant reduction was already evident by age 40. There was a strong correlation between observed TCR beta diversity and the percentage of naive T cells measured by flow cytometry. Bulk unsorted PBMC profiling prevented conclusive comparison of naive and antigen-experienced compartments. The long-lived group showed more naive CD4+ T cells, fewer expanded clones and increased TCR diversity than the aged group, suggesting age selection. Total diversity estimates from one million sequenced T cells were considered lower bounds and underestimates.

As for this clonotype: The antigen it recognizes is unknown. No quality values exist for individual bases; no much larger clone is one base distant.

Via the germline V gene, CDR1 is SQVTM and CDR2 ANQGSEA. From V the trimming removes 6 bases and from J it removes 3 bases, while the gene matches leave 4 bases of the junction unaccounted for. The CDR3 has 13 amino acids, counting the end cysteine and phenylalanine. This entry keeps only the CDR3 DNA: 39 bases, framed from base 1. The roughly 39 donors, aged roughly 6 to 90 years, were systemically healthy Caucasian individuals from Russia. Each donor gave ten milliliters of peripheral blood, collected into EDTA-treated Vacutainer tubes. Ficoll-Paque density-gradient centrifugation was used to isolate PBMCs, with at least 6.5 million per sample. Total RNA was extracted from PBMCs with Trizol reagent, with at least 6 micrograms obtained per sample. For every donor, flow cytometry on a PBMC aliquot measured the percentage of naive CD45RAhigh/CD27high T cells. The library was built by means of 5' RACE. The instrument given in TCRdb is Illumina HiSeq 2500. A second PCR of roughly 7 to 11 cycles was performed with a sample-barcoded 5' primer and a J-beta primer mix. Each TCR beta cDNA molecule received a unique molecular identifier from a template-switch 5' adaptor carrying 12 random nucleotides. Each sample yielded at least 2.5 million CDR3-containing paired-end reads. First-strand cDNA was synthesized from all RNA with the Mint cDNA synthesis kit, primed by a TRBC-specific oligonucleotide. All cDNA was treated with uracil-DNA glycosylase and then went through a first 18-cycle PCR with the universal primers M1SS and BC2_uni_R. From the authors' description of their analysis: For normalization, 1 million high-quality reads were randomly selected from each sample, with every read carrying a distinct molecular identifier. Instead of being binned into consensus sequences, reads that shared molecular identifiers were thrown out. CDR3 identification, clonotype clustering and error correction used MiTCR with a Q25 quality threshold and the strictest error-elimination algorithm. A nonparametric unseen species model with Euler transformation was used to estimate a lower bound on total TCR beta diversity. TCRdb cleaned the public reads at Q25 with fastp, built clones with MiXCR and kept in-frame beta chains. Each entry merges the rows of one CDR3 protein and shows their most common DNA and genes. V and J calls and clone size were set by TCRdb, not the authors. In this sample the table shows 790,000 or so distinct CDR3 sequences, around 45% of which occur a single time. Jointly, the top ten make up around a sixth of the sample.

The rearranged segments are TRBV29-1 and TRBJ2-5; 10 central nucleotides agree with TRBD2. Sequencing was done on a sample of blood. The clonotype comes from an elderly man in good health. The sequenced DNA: TGCAGCGTCGTAGGACTAGCGGAAGAGACCCAGTACTTC. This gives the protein CSVVGLAEETQYF.